The 24 T cell receptor beta chains presented below share a single source sample, sequenced in a study of cytomegalovirus exposure and HLA in healthy donors. The PCR ran on 60 Vbeta and 13 Jbeta primers. Clones were read by immunoSEQ multiplex PCR, and TCRdb kept only the in-frame ones, dropping some. The data hold under 150,000 clones, with 9% to 10% observed a single time. The sample comprised PBMCs. The receptor set was obtained from a man aged 25 to 40 in good health and CMV-seronegative.

V gene TRBV18 combines with J gene TRBJ2-7, with 8 bases identical to TRBD1. The CDR3 consists of 13 residues. CDR1 KGHSH and CDR2 LQKENI come from the germline V gene. J lost 12 bases, V lost 2 bases, and 9 bases had no gene match. The CDR3 loop is CASSPTDREKSYF. In DNA form, the CDR3 reads TGTGCCAGCTCACCAACGGACAGGGAAAAATCGTACTTC. Filled out from reference TRBV18 and TRBJ2-7, the complete variable domain reads NAGVMQNPRHLVRRRGQEARLRCSPMKGHSHVYWYRQLPEEGLKFMVYLQKENIIDESGMPKERFSAEFPKEGPSILRIQQVVRGDSAAYFCASSPTDREKSYFGPGTRLTVT.

A remark on this clone: One end of the junction varies from germline; a read error may be responsible. The chain is built from TRBV6-1 and TRBJ1-5, with D unresolved. The CDR3 sequence is 14 residues long. Germline CDR1 is MNHNS and CDR2 is SASEGT. CDR3 coding DNA: TGTGCCAGCAGAGAAGGAGCGGGCAATCAGCCCCAGCATTTT. Its protein is CASREGAGNQPQHF.

This clone occurred a few times. The CDR3 DNA follows: TGTGCCAGCAGGCGGCAAGTCAATGAGCAGTTCTTC. It yields the protein CASRRQVNEQFF. The chain employs TRBV2 and TRBJ2-1, with D uncertain. Trimming pared 6 bases from V and 6 bases from J, leaving 9 bases between. This CDR3 is built from 12 residues. CDR1 is SNHLY and CDR2 is FYNNEI in the germline V gene.

The chain employs TRBV6-1 and TRBJ1-2, with D possibly matching TRBD1 (6 bases). V lost 5 bases, J lost 4 bases, and 14 bases lay in between. CDR3 length: 14 residues. Germline CDR1 is MNHNS and CDR2 is SASEGT. The CDR3 coding sequence is TGTGCCAGCAGTCACAGGGAAAGGGGCTATGGCTACACCTTC. Translating it yields CASSHRERGYGYTF.

The J gene is TRBJ1-1, the V gene TRBV7-2; 8 bases fit TRBD1. V lost 2 bases and J lost 3; bases outside the gene matches: 5. CDR1 is SGHTA and CDR2 is FQGNSA in the germline V gene. The CDR3 consists of 15 residues. The CDR3 nucleotides read TGTGCCAGCAGCTTAATGGGACAGGCGTACACTGAAGCTTTCTTT. Translating it yields CASSLMGQAYTEAFF.

This clone was found a few times. The chain is built from TRBV28 and TRBJ2-1; possibly TRBD1 for D (5 bases). V shed 7 bases and J shed 3 bases, with 19 bases lying between them. The length of the CDR3 is 16 residues. The germline CDR1 and CDR2 sequences are MDHEN and SYDVKM. CDR3 amino acids: CASTHSDSPLYNEQFF. The CDR3 DNA follows: TGTGCCAGCACCCATTCAGACAGCCCGCTCTACAATGAGCAGTTCTTC.

The sample holds a few counts of this clone. J is TRBJ2-5 and V is TRBV4-1; TRBD1 aligns across 7 bases. The CDR3 sequence is 15 residues long. The J segment lost 5 bases and the V segment lost 1 base, leaving 7 bases of the junction unmatched. Germline lookup yields CDR1 MGHRA and CDR2 YSYEKL. The CDR3 loop is CASSQVRGRRETQYF. CDR3 nucleotides: TGCGCCAGCAGCCAAGTAAGGGGGCGTCGGGAGACCCAGTACTTC.

This clone turned up a few times. The chain employs TRBV29-1 and TRBJ2-1; 8 nucleotides agree with TRBD2. The CDR3 runs 14 residues. CDR1 is SQVTM and CDR2 is ANQGSEA in the germline V gene. The junction had 4 bases not matched to a gene; V was cut back by 4 bases and J by 2 bases. The CDR3 loop is CSVAGGHTYNEQFF. For the CDR3, the DNA is TGCAGCGTTGCGGGGGGGCATACCTACAATGAGCAGTTCTTC.

This clone was seen a handful of times. The chain combines TRBV6-5 with TRBJ2-1, with TRBD2 identical over 13 bases. V was clipped by 4 bases and J by 9 bases; unmatched bases: 6. Germline V lookup: CDR1 MNHEY, CDR2 SVGAGI. The CDR3 spans 15 residues. Here the CDR3 DNA reads TGTGCCAGCAGTTGGACTAGCGGGAGCCCAACTGAGCAGTTCTTC. It specifies CASSWTSGSPTEQFF.

This clone was seen a few times. J is TRBJ1-4 and V is TRBV4-3; TRBD1 matches at 7 bases. Losses at the gene ends were 3 bases for V and 8 bases for J; bases not matched to a gene: 6. In germline, CDR1 is LGHNA, CDR2 YSLEER. CDR3 length: 14 amino acids. CDR3 DNA: TGCGCCAGCAGCCATGAACCAGGGGGGGAAAAACTGTTTTTT. Protein product: CASSHEPGGEKLFF.

The J gene is TRBJ2-2, the V gene TRBV4-1; 10 bases are shared with TRBD2. The germline V gene has CDR1 MGHRA and CDR2 YSYEKL. V lost 3 bases to trimming and J lost 7 bases; unmatched junction nucleotides: 14. The CDR3 has 18 residues. Here the CDR3 reads CASSQTRAGGRMSGELFF. The CDR3 DNA follows: TGCGCCAGCAGCCAGACCAGAGCGGGAGGGCGAATGAGCGGGGAGCTGTTTTTT.

The gene calls are TRBV7-2 and TRBJ1-2, with TRBD1 identical over 10 bases. Germline CDR1 is SGHTA and CDR2 is FQGNSA. This CDR3 has 15 amino acids. After removal of 5 bases from V and 4 bases from J, the junction contained 7 bases not matched to a gene. CDR3 sequence reads: CASSPGQGNIYGYTF. DNA of the CDR3: TGTGCCAGCAGCCCGGGACAGGGGAATATCTATGGCTACACCTTC.

The table lists this clone with a few counts. The chain is built from TRBV25-1 and TRBJ1-1; 7 bases map to TRBD1. Trimming cost V 7 bases and J 1 base; bases outside gene matches: 6. Germline lookup yields CDR1 MGHDK and CDR2 SYGVNS. The CDR3 has 14 residues. DNA for the CDR3: TGTGCCAGCACCGAACAGGGGCCGAACACTGAAGCTTTCTTT. It is translated as CASTEQGPNTEAFF.

The V and J genes are TRBV5-1 and TRBJ1-5, with D tentatively TRBD1 (6 bases). The CDR3 covers 14 residues. Trimming left V 0 bases short and J 5 bases short, with 9 bases between. Germline V lookup: CDR1 SGHRS, CDR2 YFSETQ. The chain's CDR3 is CASSLAEGDQPQHF. The CDR3 nucleotides read TGCGCCAGCAGCTTGGCAGAGGGGGATCAGCCCCAGCATTTT.

The V call is TRBV9, the J call TRBJ1-2; TRBD1 agrees at 10 bases. Germline trimming cut 4 bases from V and 3 bases from J; bases unmatched to any gene: 3. Germline CDR1 SGDLS, CDR2 YYNGEE. This CDR3 contains 14 residues. CDR3 nucleotides: TGTGCCAGCAGCACGGGGACAGGGGACTATGGCTACACCTTC. Protein product: CASSTGTGDYGYTF. The full variable domain, in which reference TRBV9 and TRBJ1-2 provide the parts outside the CDR3, is DSGVTQTPKHLITATGQRVTLRCSPRSGDLSVYWYQQSLDQGLQFLIQYYNGEERAKGNILERFSAQQFPDLHSELNLSSLELGDSALYFCASSTGTGDYGYTFGSGTRLTVV.

This clone showed up just a few times. Distinct nucleotide sequences in the sample also encode this CDR3. This chain links TRBV5-4 with TRBJ2-1; 8 bases are a match to TRBD1. The CDR3 has 15 residues. From germline, CDR1 is SGHNT and CDR2 YYREEE (reference sequence). Losses at the gene ends were 2 bases for V and 2 bases for J; bases not matched to a gene: 3. CDR3 coding DNA: TGTGCCAGCAGCTTAGCCAGGGGGCCCTACAATGAGCAGTTCTTC. It yields the protein CASSLARGPYNEQFF.

The chain carries TRBV5-1 and TRBJ2-7; D remains ambiguous. Germline assignment: CDR1 SGHRS and CDR2 YFSETQ. The CDR3 contains 12 residues. V was trimmed by 2 bases and J by 2 bases, leaving 5 bases between them. In nucleotides, the CDR3 is TGCGCCAGCAGCTTTAGTGCCTACGAGCAGTACTTC. Translated: CASSFSAYEQYF.

The rearrangement uses TRBV7-9 and TRBJ1-1; 9 positions match TRBD1. Germline CDR1 and CDR2: SEHNR and FQNEAQ (reference sequence). This CDR3 region has 16 residues. Trimming removed 5 bases from V and 0 bases from J; junction bases left unmatched: 7. The CDR3: CASSLGQGILNTEAFF. The CDR3 DNA follows: TGTGCCAGCAGCCTCGGACAGGGGATATTGAACACTGAAGCTTTCTTT.

The chain employs TRBV4-3 and TRBJ1-2, with D tentatively TRBD1 (5 bases). The CDR3 extends over 17 amino acids. Trimming took off 0 bases at V and 0 bases at J, with 14 bases between the two ends. Looked up from germline, CDR1 is LGHNA and CDR2 is YSLEER. CDR3 sequence: CASSQDVGPGPNYGYTF. The CDR3, as DNA: TGCGCCAGCAGCCAAGATGTTGGGCCAGGGCCTAACTATGGCTACACCTTC.

The V gene is TRBV9, the J gene TRBJ2-3; a weak D match, TRBD2 (7 bases). V lost 4 bases and J 0 bases, leaving 12 bases between the germline ends. The CDR3 has 15 residues. The germline V gene encodes CDR1 SGDLS and CDR2 YYNGEE. CDR3 nucleotide sequence: TGTGCCAGCAGCACCGGGGGGCTTAGCACAGATACGCAGTATTTT. Amino acids: CASSTGGLSTDTQYF.

This rearrangement joins TRBV7-2 to TRBJ2-7, with a weak D call TRBD1 (5 bases). Germline-derived CDR1 and CDR2 are SGHTA and FQGNSA. V lost 2 bases, J lost 2 bases, and 10 bases lay in between. The CDR3 length is 14 residues. CDR3 region: CASSLLDTTYEQYF. The CDR3 nucleotides read TGTGCCAGCAGCTTACTGGACACAACCTACGAGCAGTACTTC.

This clone was counted between two and nine times. This chain uses TRBV27 with TRBJ1-1; D is possibly TRBD1 (5 bases). This CDR3 region has 15 residues. Trimming took 2 bases from V and 1 from J, leaving 11 bases between them. Germline V lookup: CDR1 MNHEY, CDR2 SMNVEV (reference sequence). The CDR3 DNA sequence: TGTGCCAGCAGTTTAGGTCTTGGACAGAACACTGAAGCTTTCTTT. Translated: CASSLGLGQNTEAFF.

This clone was seen more than once but under ten times. This chain connects TRBV5-1 to TRBJ2-3; a weak D match, TRBD1 (6 bases). The CDR3 consists of 14 residues. Trimming took off 2 bases at V and 6 bases at J, with 13 bases between the two ends. CDR1 is SGHRS, CDR2 YFSETQ, per germline. DNA of the CDR3: TGCGCCAGCAGCTTCGACGGACAGCAGGATACGCAGTATTTT. Its translation: CASSFDGQQDTQYF.

This chain uses TRBV28 with TRBJ2-7, with 8 positions matching TRBD2. The junction had 12 bases not matched to a gene; V was cut back by 3 bases and J by 2 bases. Germline CDR1 and CDR2: MDHEN and SYDVKM. CDR3 length: 17 amino acids. DNA of the CDR3: TGTGCCAGCAGTTTGCGATTGGCGGGAGGTGAAACCTACGAGCAGTACTTC. Its translation: CASSLRLAGGETYEQYF.